A selection of T cell receptor beta chains follows, all from one sample in a study of blood T cell repertoires in COVID-19. Assay used: immunoSEQ multiplex PCR; TCRdb lists only in-frame clones, some missing. The sample lists 150,000 to 200,000 clones, 70% to 90% occurring once. The material sequenced was peripheral blood. The receptors derive from a man aged 55 to 70 with COVID-19, enrolled during active disease. The CDR3 runs from the conserved cysteine through the conserved F or W. Fields, in order: J gene, V gene, CDR3 length, CDR3 protein.

j_call: TRBJ1-2
v_call: TRBV28
cdr3_length: 14
cdr3_aa: CASSPGGLYYGYTF

j_call: TRBJ1-4
v_call: TRBV7-9
cdr3_length: 15
cdr3_aa: CASSEWTGGLGKLFF

j_call: TRBJ1-3
v_call: TRBV3-1/TRBV3-2
cdr3_length: 13
cdr3_aa: CASRDWKGNTIYF

j_call: TRBJ2-7
v_call: TRBV5-4
cdr3_length: 15
cdr3_aa: CASSLSGSGSYEQYF

j_call: TRBJ1-1
v_call: TRBV6-2/TRBV6-3
cdr3_length: 18
cdr3_aa: CASTPQTTGYGFNTEAFF

j_call: TRBJ1-3
v_call: TRBV11-2
cdr3_length: 16
cdr3_aa: CASSPGTGGPGNTIYF

j_call: TRBJ1-1
v_call: TRBV11-2
cdr3_length: 14
cdr3_aa: CASTRRRVDTEAFF

j_call: TRBJ2-1
v_call: TRBV11-3
cdr3_length: 15
cdr3_aa: CASSTLGQPGNEQFF

j_call: TRBJ1-2
v_call: TRBV28
cdr3_length: 11
cdr3_aa: CASSINYGYTF

j_call: TRBJ1-2
v_call: TRBV5-8
cdr3_length: 13
cdr3_aa: CASRFHRNYGYTF

j_call: TRBJ1-3
v_call: TRBV7-2
cdr3_length: 17
cdr3_aa: CASSSRIVTGTGNTIYF

j_call: TRBJ2-3
v_call: TRBV5-5
cdr3_length: 17
cdr3_aa: CASSLAGLAGGWDTQYF

j_call: TRBJ1-1
v_call: TRBV6-2/TRBV6-3
cdr3_length: 15
cdr3_aa: CASSPAGTRNTEAFF

j_call: TRBJ1-5
v_call: TRBV7-8
cdr3_length: 14
cdr3_aa: CASSAGQFNQPQHF

j_call: TRBJ2-3
v_call: TRBV5-6
cdr3_length: 14
cdr3_aa: CASSLVQTKDTQYF

j_call: TRBJ2-7
v_call: TRBV10-3
cdr3_length: 14
cdr3_aa: CAISESGEAYEQYF

j_call: TRBJ1-5
v_call: TRBV11-2
cdr3_length: 16
cdr3_aa: CASSPGTGKSNQPQHF

j_call: TRBJ2-6
v_call: TRBV19
cdr3_length: 17
cdr3_aa: CASSDRGLSSGANVLTF

j_call: TRBJ2-5
v_call: TRBV27
cdr3_length: 15
cdr3_aa: CASSLSIGTGETQYF

j_call: TRBJ1-5
v_call: TRBV5-1
cdr3_length: 14
cdr3_aa: CASSSGQPNQPQHF

j_call: TRBJ2-1
v_call: TRBV7-8
cdr3_length: 16
cdr3_aa: CASSGTSGSGGNEQFF

j_call: TRBJ2-7
v_call: TRBV5-4
cdr3_length: 18
cdr3_aa: CASSPDWVGLADIYEQYF

j_call: TRBJ2-7
v_call: TRBV6-2/TRBV6-3
cdr3_length: 14
cdr3_aa: CASSTHGQVYEQYF

j_call: TRBJ1-1
v_call: TRBV19
cdr3_length: 13
cdr3_aa: CASSNKLNTEAFF

j_call: TRBJ1-2
v_call: TRBV27
cdr3_length: 12
cdr3_aa: CASSRRGYGYTF

j_call: TRBJ1-3
v_call: TRBV4-3
cdr3_length: 16
cdr3_aa: CASSQDWSQGGNTIYF

j_call: TRBJ2-2
v_call: TRBV7-8
cdr3_length: 16
cdr3_aa: CASSLAGGTSTGELFF

j_call: TRBJ2-1
v_call: TRBV30
cdr3_length: 15
cdr3_aa: CAWSVLSGTYNEQFF

j_call: TRBJ2-7
v_call: TRBV5-1
cdr3_length: 16
cdr3_aa: CASSLAASGSPYEQYF